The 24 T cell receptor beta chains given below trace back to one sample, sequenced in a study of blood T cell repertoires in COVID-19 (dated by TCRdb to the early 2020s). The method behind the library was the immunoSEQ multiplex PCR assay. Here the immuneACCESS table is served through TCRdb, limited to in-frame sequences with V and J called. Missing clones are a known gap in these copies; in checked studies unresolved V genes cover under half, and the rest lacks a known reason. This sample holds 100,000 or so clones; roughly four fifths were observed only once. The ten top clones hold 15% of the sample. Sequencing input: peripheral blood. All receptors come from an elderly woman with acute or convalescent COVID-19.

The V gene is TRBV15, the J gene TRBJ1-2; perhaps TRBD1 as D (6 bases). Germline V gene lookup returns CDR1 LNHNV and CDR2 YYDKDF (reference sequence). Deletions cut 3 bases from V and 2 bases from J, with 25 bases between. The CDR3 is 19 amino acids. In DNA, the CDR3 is TGTGCCACCAGCAGTGAAACTTACAGGACAGAGTTGGAGAACTATGGCTACACCTTC. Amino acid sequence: CATSSETYRTELENYGYTF.

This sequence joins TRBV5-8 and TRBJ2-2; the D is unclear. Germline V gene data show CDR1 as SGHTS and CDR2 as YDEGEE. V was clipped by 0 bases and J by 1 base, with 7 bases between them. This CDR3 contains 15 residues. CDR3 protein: CASSLGRRNTGELFF. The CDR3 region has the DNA TGTGCCAGCAGCTTGGGTCGTCGGAACACCGGGGAGCTGTTTTTT.

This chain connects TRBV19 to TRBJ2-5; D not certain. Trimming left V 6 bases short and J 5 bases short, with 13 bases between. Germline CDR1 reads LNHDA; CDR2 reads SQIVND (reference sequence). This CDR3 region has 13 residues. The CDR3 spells CASRSEYSETQYF. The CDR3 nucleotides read TGTGCCAGTAGATCCGAGTATTCGGAGACCCAGTACTTC.

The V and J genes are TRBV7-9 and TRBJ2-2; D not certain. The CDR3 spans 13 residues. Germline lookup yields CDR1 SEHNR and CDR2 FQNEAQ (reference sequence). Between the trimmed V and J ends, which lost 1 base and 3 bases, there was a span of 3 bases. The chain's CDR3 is CASSLVYTGELFF. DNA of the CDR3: TGTGCCAGCAGCTTAGTCTACACCGGGGAGCTGTTTTTT.

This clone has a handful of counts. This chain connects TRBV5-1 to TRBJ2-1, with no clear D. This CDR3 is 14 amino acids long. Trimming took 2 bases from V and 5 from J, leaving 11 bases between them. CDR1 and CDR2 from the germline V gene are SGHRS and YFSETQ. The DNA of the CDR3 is TGCGCCAGCAGCTTATGGGCAGTCAACAATGAGCAGTTCTTC. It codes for CASSLWAVNNEQFF. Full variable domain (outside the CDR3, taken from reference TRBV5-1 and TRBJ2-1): KAGVTQTPRYLIKTRGQQVTLSCSPISGHRSVSWYQQTPGQGLQFLFEYFSETQRNKGNFPGRFSGRQFSNSRSEMNVSTLELGDSALYLCASSLWAVNNEQFFGPGTRLTVL.

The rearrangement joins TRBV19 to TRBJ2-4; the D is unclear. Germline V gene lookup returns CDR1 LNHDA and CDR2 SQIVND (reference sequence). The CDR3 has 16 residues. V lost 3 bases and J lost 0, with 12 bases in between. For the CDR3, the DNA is TGTGCCAGTAGTATCGGCGGCGTTCTAGCCAAAAACATTCAGTACTTC. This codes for CASSIGGVLAKNIQYF.

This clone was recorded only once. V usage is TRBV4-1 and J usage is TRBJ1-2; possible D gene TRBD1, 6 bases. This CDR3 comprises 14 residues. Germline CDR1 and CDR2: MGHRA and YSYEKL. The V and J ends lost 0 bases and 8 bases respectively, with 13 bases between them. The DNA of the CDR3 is TGCGCCAGCAGCCAAGATCATACAGGGTTAGGCTACACCTTC. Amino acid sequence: CASSQDHTGLGYTF.

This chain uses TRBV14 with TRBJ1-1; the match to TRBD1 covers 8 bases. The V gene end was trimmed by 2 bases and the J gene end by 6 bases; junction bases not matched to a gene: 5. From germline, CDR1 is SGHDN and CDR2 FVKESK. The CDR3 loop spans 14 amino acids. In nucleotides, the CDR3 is TGTGCCAGCAGCCAATTTGGACAGGGATCTGAAGCTTTCTTT. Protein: CASSQFGQGSEAFF.

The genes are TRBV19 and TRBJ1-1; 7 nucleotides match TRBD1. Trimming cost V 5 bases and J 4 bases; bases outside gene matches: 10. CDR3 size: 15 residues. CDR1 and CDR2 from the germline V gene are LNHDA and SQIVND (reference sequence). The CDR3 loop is CASSPRQGPFTEAFF. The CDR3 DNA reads TGTGCCAGTAGTCCAAGACAGGGACCTTTCACTGAAGCTTTCTTT. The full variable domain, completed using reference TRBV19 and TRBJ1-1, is DGGITQSPKYLFRKEGQNVTLSCEQNLNHDAMYWYRQDPGQGLRLIYYSQIVNDFQKGDIAEGYSVSREKKESFPLTVTSAQKNPTAFYLCASSPRQGPFTEAFFGQGTRLTVV.

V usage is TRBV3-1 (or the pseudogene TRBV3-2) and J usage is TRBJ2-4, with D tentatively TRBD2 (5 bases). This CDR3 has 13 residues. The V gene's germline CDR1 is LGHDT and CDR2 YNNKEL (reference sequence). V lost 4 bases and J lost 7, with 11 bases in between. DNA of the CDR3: TGTGCCAGCAGCCCCGGACTGCGTAACATTCAGTACTTC. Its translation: CASSPGLRNIQYF.

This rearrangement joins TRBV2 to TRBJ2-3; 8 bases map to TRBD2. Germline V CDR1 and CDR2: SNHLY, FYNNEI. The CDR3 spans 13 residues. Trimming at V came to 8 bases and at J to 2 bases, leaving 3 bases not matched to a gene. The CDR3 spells CASQRENTDTQYF. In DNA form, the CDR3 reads TGTGCCAGCCAGCGGGAGAACACAGATACGCAGTATTTT.

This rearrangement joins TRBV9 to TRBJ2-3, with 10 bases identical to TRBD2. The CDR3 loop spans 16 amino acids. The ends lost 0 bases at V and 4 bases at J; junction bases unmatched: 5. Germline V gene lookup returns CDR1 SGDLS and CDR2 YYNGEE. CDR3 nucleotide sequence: TGTGCCAGCAGCGTAGGGGCTAGCGGGAGCGCAGATACGCAGTATTTT. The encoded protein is CASSVGASGSADTQYF.

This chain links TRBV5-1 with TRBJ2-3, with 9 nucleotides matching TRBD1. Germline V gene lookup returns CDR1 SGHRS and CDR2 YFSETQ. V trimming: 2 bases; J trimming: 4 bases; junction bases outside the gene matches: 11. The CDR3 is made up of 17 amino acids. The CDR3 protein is CASSLPGQGLGADTQYF. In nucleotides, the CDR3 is TGCGCCAGCAGCTTACCGGGACAGGGCCTAGGAGCAGATACGCAGTATTTT.

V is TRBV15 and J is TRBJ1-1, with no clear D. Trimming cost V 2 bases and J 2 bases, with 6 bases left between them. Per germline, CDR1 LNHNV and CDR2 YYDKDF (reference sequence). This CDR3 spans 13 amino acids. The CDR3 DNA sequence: TGTGCCACCAGCAGAAACGGTAACACTGAAGCTTTCTTT. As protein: CATSRNGNTEAFF.

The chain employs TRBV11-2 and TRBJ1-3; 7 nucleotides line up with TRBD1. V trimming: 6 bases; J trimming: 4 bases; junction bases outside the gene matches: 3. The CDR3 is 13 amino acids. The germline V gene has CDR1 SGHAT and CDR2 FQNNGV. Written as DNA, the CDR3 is TGTGCCAGCAGGAGACAGGGCGGAAACACCATATATTTT. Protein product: CASRRQGGNTIYF.

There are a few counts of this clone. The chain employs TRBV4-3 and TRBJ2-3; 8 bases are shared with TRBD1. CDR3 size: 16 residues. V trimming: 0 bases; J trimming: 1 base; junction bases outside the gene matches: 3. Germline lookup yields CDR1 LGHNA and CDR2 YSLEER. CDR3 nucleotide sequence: TGCGCCAGCAGCCAAGATCAGGGACAGGGCACAGATACGCAGTATTTT. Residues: CASSQDQGQGTDTQYF.

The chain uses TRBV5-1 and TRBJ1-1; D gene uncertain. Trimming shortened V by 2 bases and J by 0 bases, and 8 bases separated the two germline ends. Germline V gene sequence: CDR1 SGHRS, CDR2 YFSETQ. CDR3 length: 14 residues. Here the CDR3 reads CASSLNKMNTEAFF. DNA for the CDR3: TGCGCCAGCAGCTTAAACAAGATGAACACTGAAGCTTTCTTT. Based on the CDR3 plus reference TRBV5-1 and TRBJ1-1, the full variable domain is KAGVTQTPRYLIKTRGQQVTLSCSPISGHRSVSWYQQTPGQGLQFLFEYFSETQRNKGNFPGRFSGRQFSNSRSEMNVSTLELGDSALYLCASSLNKMNTEAFFGQGTRLTVV.

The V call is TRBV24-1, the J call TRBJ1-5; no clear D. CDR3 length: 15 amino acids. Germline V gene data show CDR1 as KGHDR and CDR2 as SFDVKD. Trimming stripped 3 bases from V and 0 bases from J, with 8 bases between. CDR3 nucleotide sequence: TGTGCCACCAGTGATGCTACAGATAGCAATCAGCCCCAGCATTTT. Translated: CATSDATDSNQPQHF.

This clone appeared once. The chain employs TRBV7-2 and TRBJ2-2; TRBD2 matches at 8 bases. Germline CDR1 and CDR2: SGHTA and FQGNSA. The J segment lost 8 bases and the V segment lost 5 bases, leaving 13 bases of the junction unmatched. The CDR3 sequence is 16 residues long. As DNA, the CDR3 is TGTGCCAGCAGCCTTTCTAGCGGGTTATCGCGGGGGGAGCTGTTTTTT. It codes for CASSLSSGLSRGELFF.

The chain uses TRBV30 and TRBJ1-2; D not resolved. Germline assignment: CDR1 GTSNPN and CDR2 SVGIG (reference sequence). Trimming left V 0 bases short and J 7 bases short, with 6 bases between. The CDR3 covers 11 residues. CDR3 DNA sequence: TGTGCCTGGAGTGTACGGGTTGGCTACACCTTC. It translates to CAWSVRVGYTF.

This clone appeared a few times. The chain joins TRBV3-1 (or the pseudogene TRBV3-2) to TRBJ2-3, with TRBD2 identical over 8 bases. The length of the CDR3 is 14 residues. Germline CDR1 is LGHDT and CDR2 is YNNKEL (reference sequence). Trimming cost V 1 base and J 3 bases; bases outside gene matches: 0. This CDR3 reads CASSQGGRTDTQYF. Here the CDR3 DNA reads TGTGCCAGCAGCCAAGGCGGGAGGACAGATACGCAGTATTTT.

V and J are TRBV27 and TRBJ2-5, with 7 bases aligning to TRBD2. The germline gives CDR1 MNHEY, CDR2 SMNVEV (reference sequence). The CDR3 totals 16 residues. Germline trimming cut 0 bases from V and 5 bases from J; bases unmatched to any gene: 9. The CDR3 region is CASSLSLGLEWETQYF. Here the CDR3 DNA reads TGTGCCAGCAGTTTATCCCTTGGACTAGAGTGGGAGACCCAGTACTTC.

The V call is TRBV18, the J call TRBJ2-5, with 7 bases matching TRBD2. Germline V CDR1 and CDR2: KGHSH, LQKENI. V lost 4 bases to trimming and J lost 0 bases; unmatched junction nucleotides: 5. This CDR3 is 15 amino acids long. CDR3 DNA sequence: TGTGCCAGCTCACAGGGGCGGGGGAACCAAGAGACCCAGTACTTC. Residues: CASSQGRGNQETQYF.

CDR3 loop: CASSLGGGRNQPQHF. In DNA form, the CDR3 reads TGTGCCAGCAGTCTTGGAGGAGGACGCAATCAGCCCCAGCATTTT. The chain carries TRBV2 and TRBJ1-5; D gene uncertain. The CDR3 totals 15 residues. The germline V and J ends were trimmed by 5 bases and 2 bases, with 13 bases remaining between them. Germline CDR1 and CDR2: SNHLY and FYNNEI.